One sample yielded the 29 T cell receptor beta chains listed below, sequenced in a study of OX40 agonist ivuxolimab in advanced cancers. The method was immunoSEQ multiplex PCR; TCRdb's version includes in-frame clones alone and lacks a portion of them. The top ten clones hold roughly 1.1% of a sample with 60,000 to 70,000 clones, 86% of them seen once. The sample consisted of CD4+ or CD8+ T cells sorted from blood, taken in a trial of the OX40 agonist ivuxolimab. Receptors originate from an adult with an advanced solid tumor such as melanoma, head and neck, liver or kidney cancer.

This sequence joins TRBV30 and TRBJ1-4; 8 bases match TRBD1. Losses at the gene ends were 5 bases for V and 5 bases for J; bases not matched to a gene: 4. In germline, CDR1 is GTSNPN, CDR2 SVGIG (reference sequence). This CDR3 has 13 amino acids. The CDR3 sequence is CAWAGQENEKLFF. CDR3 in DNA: TGTGCCTGGGCGGGACAGGAAAATGAAAAACTGTTTTTT.

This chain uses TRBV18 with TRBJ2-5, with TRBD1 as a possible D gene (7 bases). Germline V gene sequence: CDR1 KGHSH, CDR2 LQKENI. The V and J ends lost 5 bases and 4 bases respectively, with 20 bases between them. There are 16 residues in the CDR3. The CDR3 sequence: CASSGRGTEPSETQYF. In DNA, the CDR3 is TGTGCCAGCTCAGGCCGGGGGACAGAACCGTCAGAGACCCAGTACTTC.

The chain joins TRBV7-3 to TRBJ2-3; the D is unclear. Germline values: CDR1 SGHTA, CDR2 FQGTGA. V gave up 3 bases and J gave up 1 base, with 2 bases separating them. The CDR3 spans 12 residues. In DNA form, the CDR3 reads TGTGCCAGCAGCTTGGGCACAGATACGCAGTATTTT. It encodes CASSLGTDTQYF.

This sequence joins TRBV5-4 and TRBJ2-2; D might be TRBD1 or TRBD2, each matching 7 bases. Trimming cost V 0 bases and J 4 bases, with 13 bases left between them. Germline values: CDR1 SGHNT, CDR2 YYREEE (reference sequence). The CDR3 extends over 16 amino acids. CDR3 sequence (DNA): TGTGCCAGCAGCTTGGCCAGGGGGGGCGCCACCGGGGAGCTGTTTTTT. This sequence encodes CASSLARGGATGELFF.

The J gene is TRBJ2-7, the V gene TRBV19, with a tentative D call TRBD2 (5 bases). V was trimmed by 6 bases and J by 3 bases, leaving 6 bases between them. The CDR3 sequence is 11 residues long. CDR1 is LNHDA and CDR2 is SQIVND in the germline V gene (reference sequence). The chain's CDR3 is CASSGIYEQYF. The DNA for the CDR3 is TGTGCCAGTAGCGGGATCTACGAGCAGTACTTC.

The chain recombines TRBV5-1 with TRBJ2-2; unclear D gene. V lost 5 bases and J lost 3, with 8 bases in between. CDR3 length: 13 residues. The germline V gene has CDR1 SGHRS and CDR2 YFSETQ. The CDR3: CASSSIYTGELFF. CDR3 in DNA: TGCGCCAGCAGTTCCATATACACCGGGGAGCTGTTTTTT. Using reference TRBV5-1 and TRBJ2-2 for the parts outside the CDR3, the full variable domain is KAGVTQTPRYLIKTRGQQVTLSCSPISGHRSVSWYQQTPGQGLQFLFEYFSETQRNKGNFPGRFSGRQFSNSRSEMNVSTLELGDSALYLCASSSIYTGELFFGEGSRLTVL.

The CDR3 spells CASSSGGTSPGKQYF. The CDR3 nucleotides are TGTGCCAGCAGTTCAGGGGGGACTAGCCCAGGGAAGCAGTACTTC. This chain joins TRBV28 and TRBJ2-7; 9 nucleotides agree with TRBD2. Germline V gives CDR1 MDHEN, CDR2 SYDVKM. Germline trimming cut 4 bases from V and 8 bases from J; bases unmatched to any gene: 12. CDR3 length: 15 amino acids.

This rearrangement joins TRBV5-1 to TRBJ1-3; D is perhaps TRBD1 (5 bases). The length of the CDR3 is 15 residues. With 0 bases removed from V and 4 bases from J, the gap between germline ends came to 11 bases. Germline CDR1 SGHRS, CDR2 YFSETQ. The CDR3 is CASSLGTPVGNTIYF. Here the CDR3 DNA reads TGCGCCAGCAGCTTGGGGACACCGGTGGGAAACACCATATATTTT.

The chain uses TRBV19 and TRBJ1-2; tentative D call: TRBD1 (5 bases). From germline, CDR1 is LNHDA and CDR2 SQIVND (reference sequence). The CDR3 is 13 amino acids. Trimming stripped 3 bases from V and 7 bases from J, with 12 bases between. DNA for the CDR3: TGTGCCAGTAGTATTGCCAGGGTGTCTGGCTACACCTTC. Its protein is CASSIARVSGYTF.

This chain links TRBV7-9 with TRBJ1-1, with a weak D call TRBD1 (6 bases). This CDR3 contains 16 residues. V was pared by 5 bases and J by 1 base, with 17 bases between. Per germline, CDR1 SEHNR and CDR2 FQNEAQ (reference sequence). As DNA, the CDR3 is TGTGCCAGCAGCCAAGGGTCAGGGGCGAGGAACACTGAAGCTTTCTTT. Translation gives CASSQGSGARNTEAFF.

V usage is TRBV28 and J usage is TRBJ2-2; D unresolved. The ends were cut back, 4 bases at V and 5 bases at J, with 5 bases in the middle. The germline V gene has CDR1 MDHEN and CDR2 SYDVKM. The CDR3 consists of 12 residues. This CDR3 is CASSSETGELFF. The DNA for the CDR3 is TGTGCCAGCAGTTCCGAGACCGGGGAGCTGTTTTTT.

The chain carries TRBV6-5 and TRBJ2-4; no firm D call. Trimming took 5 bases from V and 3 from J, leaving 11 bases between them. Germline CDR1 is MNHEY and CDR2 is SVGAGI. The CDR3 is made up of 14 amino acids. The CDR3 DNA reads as TGTGCCAGCAGTAGAATCGTGGACAAAAACATTCAGTACTTC. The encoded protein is CASSRIVDKNIQYF.

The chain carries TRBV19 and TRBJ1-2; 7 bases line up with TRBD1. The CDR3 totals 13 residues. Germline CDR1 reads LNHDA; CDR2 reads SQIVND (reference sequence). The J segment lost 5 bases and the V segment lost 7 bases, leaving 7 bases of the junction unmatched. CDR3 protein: CASNLGQSYGYTF. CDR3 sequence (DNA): TGTGCCAGTAATCTGGGACAGAGTTATGGCTACACCTTC.

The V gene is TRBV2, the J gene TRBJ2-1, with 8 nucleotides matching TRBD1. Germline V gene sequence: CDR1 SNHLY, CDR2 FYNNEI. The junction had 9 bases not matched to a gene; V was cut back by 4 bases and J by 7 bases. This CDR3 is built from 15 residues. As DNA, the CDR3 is TGTGCCAGCAGTGTTGATAGCAGGGGGCTGAATGAGCAGTTCTTC. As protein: CASSVDSRGLNEQFF. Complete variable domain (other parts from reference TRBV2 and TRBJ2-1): EPEVTQTPSHQVTQMGQEVILRCVPISNHLYFYWYRQILGQKVEFLVSFYNNEISEKSEIFDDQFSVERPDGSNFTLKIRSTKLEDSAMYFCASSVDSRGLNEQFFGPGTRLTVL.

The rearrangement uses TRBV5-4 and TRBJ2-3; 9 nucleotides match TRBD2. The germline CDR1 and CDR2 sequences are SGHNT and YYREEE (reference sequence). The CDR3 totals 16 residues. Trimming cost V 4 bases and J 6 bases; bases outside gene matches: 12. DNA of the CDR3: TGTGCCAGCAGCCCCGGCCTAGCGGGAAACCTGGATACGCAGTATTTT. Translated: CASSPGLAGNLDTQYF.

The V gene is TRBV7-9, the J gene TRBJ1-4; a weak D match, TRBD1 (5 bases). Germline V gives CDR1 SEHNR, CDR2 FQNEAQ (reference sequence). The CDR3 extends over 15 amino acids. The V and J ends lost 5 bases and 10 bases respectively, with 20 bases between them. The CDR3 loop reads CASSGGASGGGKLFF. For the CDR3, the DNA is TGTGCCAGCAGCGGAGGAGCCAGTGGGGGGGGAAAACTGTTTTTT.

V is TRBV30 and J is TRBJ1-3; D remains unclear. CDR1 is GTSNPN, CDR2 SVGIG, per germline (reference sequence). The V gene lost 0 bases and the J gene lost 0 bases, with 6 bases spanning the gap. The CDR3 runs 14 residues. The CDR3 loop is CAWSVGISGNTIYF. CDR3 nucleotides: TGTGCCTGGAGTGTCGGTATCTCTGGAAACACCATATATTTT.

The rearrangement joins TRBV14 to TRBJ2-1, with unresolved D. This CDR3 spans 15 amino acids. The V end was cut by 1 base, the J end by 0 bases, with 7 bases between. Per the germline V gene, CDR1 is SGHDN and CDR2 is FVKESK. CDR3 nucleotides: TGTGCCAGCAGCCAAGGGCTCAGCTCCTACAATGAGCAGTTCTTC. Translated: CASSQGLSSYNEQFF.

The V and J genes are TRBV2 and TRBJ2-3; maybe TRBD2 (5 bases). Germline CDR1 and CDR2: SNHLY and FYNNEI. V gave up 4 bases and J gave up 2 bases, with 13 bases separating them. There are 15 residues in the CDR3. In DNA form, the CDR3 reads TGTGCCAGCAGTGCTCCTAGCCAATCCACAGATACGCAGTATTTT. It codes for CASSAPSQSTDTQYF.

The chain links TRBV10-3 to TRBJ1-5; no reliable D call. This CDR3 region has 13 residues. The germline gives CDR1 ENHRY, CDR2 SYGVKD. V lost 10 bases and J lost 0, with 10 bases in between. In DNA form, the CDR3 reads TGTGCCACGTGGCACACTAGCAATCAGCCCCAGCATTTT. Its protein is CATWHTSNQPQHF.

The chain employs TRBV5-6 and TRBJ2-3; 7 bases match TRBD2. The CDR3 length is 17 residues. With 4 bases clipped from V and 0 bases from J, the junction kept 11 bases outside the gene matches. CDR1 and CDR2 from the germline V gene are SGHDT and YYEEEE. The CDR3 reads CASSGLSGVGSTDTQYF. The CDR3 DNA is TGTGCCAGCAGCGGACTCAGCGGGGTAGGAAGCACAGATACGCAGTATTTT.

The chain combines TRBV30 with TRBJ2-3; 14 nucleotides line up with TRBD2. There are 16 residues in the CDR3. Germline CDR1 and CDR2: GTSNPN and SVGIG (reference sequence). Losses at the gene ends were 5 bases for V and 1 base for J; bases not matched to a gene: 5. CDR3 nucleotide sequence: TGTGCCTGGGGGGGACTAGCGGGAGTCGGCACAGATACGCAGTATTTT. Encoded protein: CAWGGLAGVGTDTQYF.

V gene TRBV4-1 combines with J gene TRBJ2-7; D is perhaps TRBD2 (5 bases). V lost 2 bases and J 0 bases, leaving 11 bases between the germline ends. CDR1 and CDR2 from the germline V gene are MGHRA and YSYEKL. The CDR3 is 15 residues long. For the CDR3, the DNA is TGCGCCAGCAGCCAAACCTCGGGGTTCTCCTACGAGCAGTACTTC. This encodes CASSQTSGFSYEQYF.

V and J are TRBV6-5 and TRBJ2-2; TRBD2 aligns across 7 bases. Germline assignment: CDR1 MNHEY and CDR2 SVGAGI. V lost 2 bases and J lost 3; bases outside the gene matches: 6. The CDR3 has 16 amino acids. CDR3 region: CASSYTTSRDTGELFF. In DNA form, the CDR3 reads TGTGCCAGCAGTTACACGACTAGCAGAGACACCGGGGAGCTGTTTTTT.

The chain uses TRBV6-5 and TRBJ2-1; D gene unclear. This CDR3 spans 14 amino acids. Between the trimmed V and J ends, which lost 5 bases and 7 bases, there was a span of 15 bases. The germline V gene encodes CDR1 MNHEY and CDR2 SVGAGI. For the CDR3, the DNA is TGTGCCAGCAGTGTCAGCTATGTGGTAAATGAGCAGTTCTTC. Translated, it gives CASSVSYVVNEQFF.

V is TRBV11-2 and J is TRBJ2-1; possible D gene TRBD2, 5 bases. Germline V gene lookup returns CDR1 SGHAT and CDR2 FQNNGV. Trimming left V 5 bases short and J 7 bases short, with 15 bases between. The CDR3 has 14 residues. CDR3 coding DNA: TGTGCCAGCAGCCCCCTGGAGGTGATAAATGAGCAGTTCTTC. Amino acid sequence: CASSPLEVINEQFF. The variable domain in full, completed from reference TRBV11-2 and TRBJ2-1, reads EAGVAQSPRYKIIEKRQSVAFWCNPISGHATLYWYQQILGQGPKLLIQFQNNGVVDDSQLPKDRFSAERLKGVDSTLKIQPAKLEDSAVYLCASSPLEVINEQFFGPGTRLTVL.

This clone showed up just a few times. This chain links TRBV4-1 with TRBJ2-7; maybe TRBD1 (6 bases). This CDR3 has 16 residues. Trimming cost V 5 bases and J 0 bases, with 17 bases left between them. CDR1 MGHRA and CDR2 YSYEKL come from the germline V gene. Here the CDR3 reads CASSNSGTPSSYEQYF. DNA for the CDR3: TGCGCCAGCAGCAACTCCGGGACACCGAGCTCCTACGAGCAGTACTTC.

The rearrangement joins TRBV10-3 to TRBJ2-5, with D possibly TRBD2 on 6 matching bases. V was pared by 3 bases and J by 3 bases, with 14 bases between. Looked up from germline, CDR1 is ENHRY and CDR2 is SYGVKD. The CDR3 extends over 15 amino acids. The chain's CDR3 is CAISELEAGKETQYF. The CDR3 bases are TGTGCCATCAGTGAACTAGAGGCGGGAAAAGAGACCCAGTACTTC.

CDR3 in amino acids: CSGGDQGRKAFF. The DNA for the CDR3 is TGCAGCGGTGGGGACCAGGGCAGGAAAGCTTTCTTT. The chain couples TRBV29-1 to TRBJ1-1; D possibly corresponds to TRBD1 (5 bases). CDR1 is SQVTM, CDR2 ANQGSEA, per germline. The CDR3 consists of 12 residues. The V gene lost 7 bases and the J gene lost 9 bases, with 18 bases spanning the gap.